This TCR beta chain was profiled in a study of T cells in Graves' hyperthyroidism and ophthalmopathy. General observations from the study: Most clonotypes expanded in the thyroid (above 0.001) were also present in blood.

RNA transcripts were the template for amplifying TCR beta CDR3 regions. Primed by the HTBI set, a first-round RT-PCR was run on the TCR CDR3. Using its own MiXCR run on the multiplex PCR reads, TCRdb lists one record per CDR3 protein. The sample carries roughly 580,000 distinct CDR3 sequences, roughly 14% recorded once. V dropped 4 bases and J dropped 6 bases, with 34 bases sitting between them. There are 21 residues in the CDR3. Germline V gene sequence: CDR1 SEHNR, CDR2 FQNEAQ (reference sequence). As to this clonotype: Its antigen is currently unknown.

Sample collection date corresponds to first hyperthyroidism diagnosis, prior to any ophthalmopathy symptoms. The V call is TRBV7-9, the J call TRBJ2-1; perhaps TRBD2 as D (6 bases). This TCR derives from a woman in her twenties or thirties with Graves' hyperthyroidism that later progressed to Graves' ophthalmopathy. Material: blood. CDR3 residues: CASSSVIAEDWNPPNSNEQFF. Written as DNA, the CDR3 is TGTGCCAGCAGCTCGGTTATAGCGGAAGATTGGAATCCACCCAACTCCAATGAGCAGTTCTTC.